The present T cell receptor beta chain was sequenced within a study of cytomegalovirus exposure and HLA in healthy donors. The PCR employed 60 Vbeta primers together with 13 Jbeta primers. In the source study's methods: The authors later counted roughly 76 million unique TCR beta chains, approximately 10 million of them shared. This table comes from immunoSEQ multiplex PCR, and its TCRdb copy is limited to in-frame clones, with some not included. Clone size and the V and J calls come from that table; the DNA yielded D and trimming. The sample lists 120,000 or so clones; roughly two thirds were seen once. Findings and limits, study-wide: Overall, roughly 160 TCR beta chains were annotated as cytomegalovirus-associated.

Concerning this clone: What it binds is unknown.

V dropped 3 bases and J dropped 6 bases, with 6 bases sitting between them. Germline loops: CDR1 MDHEN, CDR2 SYDVKM. This CDR3 contains 12 residues. The sample comprised PBMCs. This clonotype was obtained from a man aged 25 to 40 in good health and CMV-seropositive. J is TRBJ1-5 and V is TRBV28; unclear D gene. The CDR3 sequence is CASSFGFQPQHF. The CDR3 DNA reads TGTGCCAGCAGTTTCGGTTTTCAGCCCCAGCATTTT.